The entry below describes one T cell receptor (beta chain). Antigen specificity is unknown. The data were taken from a study of cytomegalovirus exposure and HLA in healthy donors. Overall study context: In an earlier analysis, 90 million to 130 million unique TCR beta sequences were found from some 170 million T cells. General observations from the study: A few CMV-associated chains proved CMV antigen-specific in vitro.

PCR used 60 Vbeta primers and 13 Jbeta primers. Clones were read by immunoSEQ multiplex PCR, and TCRdb kept only the in-frame ones, dropping some. This sample carries more than 130,000 clones, about three quarters of them seen once, and the ten largest clones take 3.5% to 4%. The CDR3 covers 14 residues. J gave up 3 bases and V 3 bases, and 1 base lay outside the gene matches. Germline V gene sequence: CDR1 SGHAT, CDR2 FQNNGV. Sample: PBMCs. V is TRBV11-2 and J is TRBJ2-7; TRBD2 matches at 11 bases. This clonotype was obtained from a man between 18 and 29 years old in good health and CMV-seronegative. In DNA form, the CDR3 reads TGTGCCAGCAGCTTTAGCGGGGGGGACTACGAGCAGTACTTC. Protein: CASSFSGGDYEQYF.